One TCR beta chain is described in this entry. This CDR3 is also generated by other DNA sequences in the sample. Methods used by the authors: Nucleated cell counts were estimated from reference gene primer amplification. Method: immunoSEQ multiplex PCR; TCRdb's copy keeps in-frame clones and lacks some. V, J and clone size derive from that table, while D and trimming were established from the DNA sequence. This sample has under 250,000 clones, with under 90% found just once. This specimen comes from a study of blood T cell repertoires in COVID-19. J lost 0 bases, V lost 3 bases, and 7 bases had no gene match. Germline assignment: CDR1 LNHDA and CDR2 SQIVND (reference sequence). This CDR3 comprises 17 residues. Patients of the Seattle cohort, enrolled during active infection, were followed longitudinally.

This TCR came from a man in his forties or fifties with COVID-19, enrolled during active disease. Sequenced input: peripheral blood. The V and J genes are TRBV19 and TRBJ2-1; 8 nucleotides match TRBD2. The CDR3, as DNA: TGTGCCAGTAGTATTCCTAGCGGGTCTAGCTCCTACAATGAGCAGTTCTTC. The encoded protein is CASSIPSGSSSYNEQFF.